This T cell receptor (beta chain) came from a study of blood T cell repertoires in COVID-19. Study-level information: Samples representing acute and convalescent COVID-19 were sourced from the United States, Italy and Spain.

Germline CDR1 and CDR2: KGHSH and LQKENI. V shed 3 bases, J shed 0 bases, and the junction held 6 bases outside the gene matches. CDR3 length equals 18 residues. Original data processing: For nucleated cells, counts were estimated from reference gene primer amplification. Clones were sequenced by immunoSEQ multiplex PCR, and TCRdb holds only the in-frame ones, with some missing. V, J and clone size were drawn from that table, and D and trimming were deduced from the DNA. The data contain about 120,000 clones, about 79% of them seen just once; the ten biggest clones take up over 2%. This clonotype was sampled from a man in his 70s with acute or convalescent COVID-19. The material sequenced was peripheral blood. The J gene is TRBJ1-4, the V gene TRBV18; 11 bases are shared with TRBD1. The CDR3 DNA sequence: TGTGCCAGCTCACCCCCGGGACAGGGGGATGCAACTAATGAAAAACTGTTTTTT. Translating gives CASSPPGQGDATNEKLFF.